Listed here are 5 T cell receptor beta chains from one sample, sequenced in a study of Ad26.COV2.S vaccination and SARS-CoV-2 variants. Described treatment: some 19 received Ad26.COV2.S at low or high dose, single or two shots; about five received placebo; per-sample allocation not given. Samples came from day 63 after the first vaccine or placebo injection. Sequencing used immunoSEQ multiplex PCR; TCRdb keeps in-frame clones, though not all of them. The table includes fewer than 300,000 clones, about 90% detected once. This specimen consisted of peripheral blood, obtained in a trial of Ad26.COV2.S vaccine versus placebo. Receptors originate from a person between 18 and 59 years old who received the Ad26.COV2.S COVID-19 vaccine or a placebo.

The chain uses TRBV5-1 and TRBJ2-5, with D tentatively TRBD2 (6 bases). The CDR3 is 17 amino acids. Trimming took off 0 bases at V and 5 bases at J, with 20 bases between the two ends. In germline, CDR1 is SGHRS, CDR2 YFSETQ. CDR3 DNA sequence: TGCGCCAGCAGCTTGGACACCTTTGGGGCGGGATGGGAGACCCAGTACTTC. This translates into CASSLDTFGAGWETQYF.

This clone has a single count. The CDR3 DNA is TGTGCCAGCAGCTCCGGGACAGGGGGCCGATATACGGACACTGAAGCTTTCTTT. This gives the protein CASSSGTGGRYTDTEAFF. This sequence joins TRBV7-8 and TRBJ1-1, with TRBD1 identical over 12 bases. The CDR3 length is 18 residues. V trimming: 4 bases; J trimming: 3 bases; junction bases outside the gene matches: 12. Germline V CDR1 and CDR2: SGHVS, FQNEAQ.

The CDR3 sequence: CASSLGSQGRYYGYTF. CDR3 nucleotides: TGTGCCAGCAGCTTAGGTTCGCAGGGGAGGTACTATGGCTACACCTTC. The rearrangement uses TRBV5-6 and TRBJ1-2; tentatively, D is TRBD1 (6 bases). V was pared by 2 bases and J by 3 bases, with 17 bases between. This CDR3 has 16 residues. Looked up from germline, CDR1 is SGHDT and CDR2 is YYEEEE.

The chain combines TRBV25-1 with TRBJ1-2; no clear D. The CDR3 runs to 12 residues. V lost 4 bases, J lost 3 bases, and 6 bases lay in between. Germline assignment: CDR1 MGHDK and CDR2 SYGVNS. The CDR3 sequence: CASSGSYYGYTF. As DNA, the CDR3 is TGTGCCAGCAGTGGCAGCTACTATGGCTACACCTTC.

The rearrangement joins TRBV5-1 to TRBJ2-1; the D is unclear. This CDR3 is 14 amino acids long. The germline V and J ends were trimmed by 4 bases and 7 bases, with 15 bases remaining between them. Per germline, CDR1 SGHRS and CDR2 YFSETQ. The CDR3 bases are TGCGCCAGCAGCCCGGGCCGTACGCGGAATGAGCAGTTCTTC. It yields the protein CASSPGRTRNEQFF.